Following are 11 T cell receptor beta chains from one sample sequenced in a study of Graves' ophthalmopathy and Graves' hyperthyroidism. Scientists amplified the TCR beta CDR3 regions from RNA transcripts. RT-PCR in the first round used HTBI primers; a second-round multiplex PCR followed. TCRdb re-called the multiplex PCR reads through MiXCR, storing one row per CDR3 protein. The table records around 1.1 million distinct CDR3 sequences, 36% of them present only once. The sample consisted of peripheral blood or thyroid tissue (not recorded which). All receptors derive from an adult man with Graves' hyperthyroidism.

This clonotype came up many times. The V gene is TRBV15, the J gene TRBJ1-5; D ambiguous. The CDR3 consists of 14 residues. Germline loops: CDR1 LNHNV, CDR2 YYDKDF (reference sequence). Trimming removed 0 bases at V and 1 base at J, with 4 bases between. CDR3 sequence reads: CATSREGSNQPQHF. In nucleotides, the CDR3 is TGTGCCACCAGCAGAGAAGGGAGCAATCAGCCCCAGCATTTT.

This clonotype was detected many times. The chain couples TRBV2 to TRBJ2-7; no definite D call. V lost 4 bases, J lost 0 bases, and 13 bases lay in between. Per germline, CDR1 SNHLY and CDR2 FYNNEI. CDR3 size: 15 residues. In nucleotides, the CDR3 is TGTGCCAGCAGTGGGCTTAGAACCTTCTCCTACGAGCAGTACTTC. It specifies CASSGLRTFSYEQYF.

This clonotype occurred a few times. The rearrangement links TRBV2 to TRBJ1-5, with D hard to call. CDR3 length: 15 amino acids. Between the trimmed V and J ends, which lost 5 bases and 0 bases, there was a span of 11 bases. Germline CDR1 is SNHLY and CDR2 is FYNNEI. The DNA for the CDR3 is TGTGCCAGCAGTTATCGGACGGCTAGCAATCAGCCCCAGCATTTT. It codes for CASSYRTASNQPQHF.

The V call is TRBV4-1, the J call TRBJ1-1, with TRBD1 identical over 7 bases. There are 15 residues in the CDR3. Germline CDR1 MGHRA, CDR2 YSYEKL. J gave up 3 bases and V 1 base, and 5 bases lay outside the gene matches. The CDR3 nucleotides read TGCGCCAGCAGCCAAGTGTTCCAGGGGGACACTGAAGCTTTCTTT. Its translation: CASSQVFQGDTEAFF.

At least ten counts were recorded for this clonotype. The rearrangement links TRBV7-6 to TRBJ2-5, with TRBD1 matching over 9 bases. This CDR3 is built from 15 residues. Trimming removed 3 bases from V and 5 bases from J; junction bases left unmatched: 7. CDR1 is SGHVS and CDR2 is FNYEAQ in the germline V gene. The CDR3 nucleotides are TGTGCCAGCAGCTTGGAAGGGACAGGGAGGGAGACCCAGTACTTC. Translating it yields CASSLEGTGRETQYF.

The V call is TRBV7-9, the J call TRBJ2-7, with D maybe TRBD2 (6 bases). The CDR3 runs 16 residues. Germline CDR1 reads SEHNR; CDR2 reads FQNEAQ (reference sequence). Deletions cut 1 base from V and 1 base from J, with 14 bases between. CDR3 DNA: TGTGCCAGCAGCTTAGGCGGGACGGGGTTATCCTACGAGCAGTACTTC. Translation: CASSLGGTGLSYEQYF. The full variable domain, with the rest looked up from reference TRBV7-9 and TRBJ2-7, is DTGVSQNPRHKITKRGQNVTFRCDPISEHNRLYWYRQTLGQGPEFLTYFQNEAQLEKSRLLSDRFSAERPKGSFSTLEIQRTEQGDSAMYLCASSLGGTGLSYEQYFGPGTRLTVT.

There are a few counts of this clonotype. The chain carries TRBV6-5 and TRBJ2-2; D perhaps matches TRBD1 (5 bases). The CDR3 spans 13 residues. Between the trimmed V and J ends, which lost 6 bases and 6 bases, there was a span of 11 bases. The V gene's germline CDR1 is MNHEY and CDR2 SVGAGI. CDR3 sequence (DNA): TGTGCCAGCAGGCGACAGTGGGCCGGGGAGCTGTTTTTT. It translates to CASRRQWAGELFF.

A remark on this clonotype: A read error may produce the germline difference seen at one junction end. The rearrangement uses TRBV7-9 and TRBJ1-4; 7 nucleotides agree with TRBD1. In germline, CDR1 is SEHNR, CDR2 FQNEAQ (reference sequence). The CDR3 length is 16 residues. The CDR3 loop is CASSFPVQGTNEKPFF. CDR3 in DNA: TGTGCCAGCAGCTTTCCGGTACAGGGGACTAATGAAAAACCGTTTTTT.

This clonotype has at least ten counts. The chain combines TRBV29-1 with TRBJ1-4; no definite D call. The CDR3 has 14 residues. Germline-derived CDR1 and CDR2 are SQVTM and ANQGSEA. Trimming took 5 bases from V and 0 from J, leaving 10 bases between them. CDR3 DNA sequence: TGCAGCGTTCGGGCCAGTTCAACTAATGAAAAACTGTTTTTT. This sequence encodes CSVRASSTNEKLFF.

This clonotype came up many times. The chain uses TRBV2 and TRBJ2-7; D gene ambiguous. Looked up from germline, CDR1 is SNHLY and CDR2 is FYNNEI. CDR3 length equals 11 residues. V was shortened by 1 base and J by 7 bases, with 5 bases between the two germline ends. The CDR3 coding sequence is TGTGCCAGCAGTGAAGGAACAGAGCAGTACTTC. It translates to CASSEGTEQYF.

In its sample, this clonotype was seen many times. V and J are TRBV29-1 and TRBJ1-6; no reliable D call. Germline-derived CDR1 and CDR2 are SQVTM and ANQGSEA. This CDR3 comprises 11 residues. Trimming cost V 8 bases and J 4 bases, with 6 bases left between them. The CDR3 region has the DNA TGCAGCCGACCTTATAATTCACCCCTCCACTTT. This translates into CSRPYNSPLHF.